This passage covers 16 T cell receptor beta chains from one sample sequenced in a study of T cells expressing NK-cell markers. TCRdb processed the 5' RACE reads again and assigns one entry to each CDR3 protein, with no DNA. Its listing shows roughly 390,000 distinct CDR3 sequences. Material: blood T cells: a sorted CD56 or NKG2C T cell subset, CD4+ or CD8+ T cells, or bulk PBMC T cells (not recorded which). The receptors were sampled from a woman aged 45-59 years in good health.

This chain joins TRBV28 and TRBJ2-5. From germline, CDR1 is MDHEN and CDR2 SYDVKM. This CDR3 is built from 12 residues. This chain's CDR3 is CASSLSWETQYF.

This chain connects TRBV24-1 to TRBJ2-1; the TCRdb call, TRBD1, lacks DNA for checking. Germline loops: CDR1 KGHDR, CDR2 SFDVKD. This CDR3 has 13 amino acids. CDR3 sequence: CATSDPDRNEQFF.

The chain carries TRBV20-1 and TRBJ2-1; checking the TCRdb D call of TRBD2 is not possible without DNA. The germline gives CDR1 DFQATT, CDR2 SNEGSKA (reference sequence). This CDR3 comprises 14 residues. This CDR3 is CSAETSGTYNEQFF.

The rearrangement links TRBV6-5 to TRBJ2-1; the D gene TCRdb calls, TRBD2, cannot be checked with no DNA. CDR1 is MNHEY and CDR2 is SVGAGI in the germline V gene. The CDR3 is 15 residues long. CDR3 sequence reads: CASSTSSGSGNEQFF.

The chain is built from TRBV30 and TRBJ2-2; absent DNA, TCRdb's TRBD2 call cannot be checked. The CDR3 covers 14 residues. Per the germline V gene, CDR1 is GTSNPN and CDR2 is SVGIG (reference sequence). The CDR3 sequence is CASSESLRAGELFF.

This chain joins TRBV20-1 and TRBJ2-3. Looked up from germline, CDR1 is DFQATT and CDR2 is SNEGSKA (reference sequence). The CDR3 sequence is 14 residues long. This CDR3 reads CSAREGMGTDTQYF.

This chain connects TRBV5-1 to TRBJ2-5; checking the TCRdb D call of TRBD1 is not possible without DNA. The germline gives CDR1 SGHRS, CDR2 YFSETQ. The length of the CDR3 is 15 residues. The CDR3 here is CASSLNRGTIKTQYF.

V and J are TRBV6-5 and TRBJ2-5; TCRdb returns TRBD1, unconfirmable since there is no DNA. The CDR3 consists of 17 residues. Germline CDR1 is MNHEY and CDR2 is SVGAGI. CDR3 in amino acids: CASSYYQGMGGQETQYF.

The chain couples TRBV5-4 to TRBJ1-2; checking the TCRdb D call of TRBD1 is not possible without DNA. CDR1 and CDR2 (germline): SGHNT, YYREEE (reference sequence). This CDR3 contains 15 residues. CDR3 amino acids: CASTRQGLRNYGYTF.

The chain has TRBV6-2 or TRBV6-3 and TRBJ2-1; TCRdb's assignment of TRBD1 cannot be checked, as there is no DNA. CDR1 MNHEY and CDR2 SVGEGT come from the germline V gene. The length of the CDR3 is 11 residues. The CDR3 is CASSQGTGGFF.

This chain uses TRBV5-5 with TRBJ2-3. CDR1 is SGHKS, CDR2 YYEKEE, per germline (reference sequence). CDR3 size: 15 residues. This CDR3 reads CASSWTSGSTDTQYF.

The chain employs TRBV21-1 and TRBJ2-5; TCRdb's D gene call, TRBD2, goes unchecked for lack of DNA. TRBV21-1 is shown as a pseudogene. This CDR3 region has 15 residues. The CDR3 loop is CASSNLTADQETQYF.

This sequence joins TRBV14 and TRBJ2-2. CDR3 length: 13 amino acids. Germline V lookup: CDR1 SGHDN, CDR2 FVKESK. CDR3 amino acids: CASSQNRVGELFF.

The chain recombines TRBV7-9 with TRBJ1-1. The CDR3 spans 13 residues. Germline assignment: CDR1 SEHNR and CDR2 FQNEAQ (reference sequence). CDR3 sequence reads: CASSPSLNTEAFF.

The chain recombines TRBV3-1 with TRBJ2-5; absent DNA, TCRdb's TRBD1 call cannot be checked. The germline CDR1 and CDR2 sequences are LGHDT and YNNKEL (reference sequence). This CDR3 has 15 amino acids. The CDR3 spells CASSRPQGYYVAQYF.

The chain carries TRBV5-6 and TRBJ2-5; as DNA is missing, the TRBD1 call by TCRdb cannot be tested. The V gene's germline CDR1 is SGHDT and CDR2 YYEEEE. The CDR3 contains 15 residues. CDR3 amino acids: CASSFLDRSQETQYF.